A single count supports the clone carrying this T cell receptor beta chain. Its cognate antigen is unknown. The repertoire was sequenced with immunoSEQ multiplex PCR; TCRdb's copy has only in-frame clones and lacks some. Among roughly 38,000 clones, around 85% were seen once, and the ten largest hold about 1.5%. Germline CDR1 is SGDLS and CDR2 is YYNGEE. V shed 4 bases, J shed 8 bases, and the junction held 9 bases outside the gene matches. The CDR3 consists of 14 residues. This specimen comes from a study of T cells in narcolepsy. About the research overall: Healthy controls were enrolled alongside patients with narcolepsy type 1 or type 2. Study results and limitations: No autoreactive T cell clone sequences appeared in some memory CD4+ repertoires. Autoreactive clonotypes reportedly recurred in blood of same and different patients, not controls. Autoreactive HCRT-specific and TRIB2-specific clonotypes were marked in same-patient CSF-versus-blood CD4+ comparisons.

The sequence derives from a human donor with narcolepsy. Input material: CD45RA- memory CD4+ T cells from PBMCs. The V gene is TRBV9, the J gene TRBJ2-1; 7 bases are a match to TRBD2. The CDR3 bases are TGTGCCAGCAGCCCATGGACTAGGGGCGATGAGCAGTTCTTC. It translates to CASSPWTRGDEQFF.